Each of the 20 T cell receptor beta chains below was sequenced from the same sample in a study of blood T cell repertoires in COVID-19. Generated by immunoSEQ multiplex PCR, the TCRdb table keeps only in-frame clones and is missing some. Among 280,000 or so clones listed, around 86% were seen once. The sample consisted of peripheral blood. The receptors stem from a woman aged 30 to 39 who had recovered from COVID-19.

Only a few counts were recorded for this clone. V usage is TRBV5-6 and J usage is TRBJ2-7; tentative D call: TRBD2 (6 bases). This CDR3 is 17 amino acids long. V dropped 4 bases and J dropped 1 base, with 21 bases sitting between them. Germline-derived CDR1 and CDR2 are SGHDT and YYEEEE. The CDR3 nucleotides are TGTGCCAGCAGCCTCGGGACTCACCAACTTTTGTCCTACGAGCAGTACTTC. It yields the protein CASSLGTHQLLSYEQYF.

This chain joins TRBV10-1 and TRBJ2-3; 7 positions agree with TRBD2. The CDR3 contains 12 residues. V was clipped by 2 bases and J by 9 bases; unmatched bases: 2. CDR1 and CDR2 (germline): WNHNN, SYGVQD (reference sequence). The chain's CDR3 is CASSEPGGTQYF. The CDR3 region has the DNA TGCGCCAGCAGTGAGCCGGGAGGAACGCAGTATTTT.

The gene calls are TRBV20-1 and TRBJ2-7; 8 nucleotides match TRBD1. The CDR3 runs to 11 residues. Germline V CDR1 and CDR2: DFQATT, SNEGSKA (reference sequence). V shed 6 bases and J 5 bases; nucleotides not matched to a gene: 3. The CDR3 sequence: CSAGQGDEQYF. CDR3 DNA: TGCAGTGCAGGACAGGGCGACGAGCAGTACTTC.

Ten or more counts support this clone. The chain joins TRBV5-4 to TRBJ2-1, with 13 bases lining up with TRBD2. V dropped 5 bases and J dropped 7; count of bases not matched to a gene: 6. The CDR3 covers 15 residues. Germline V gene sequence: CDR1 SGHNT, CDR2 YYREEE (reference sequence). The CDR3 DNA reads TGTGCCAGCAGACCCGGGACTAGCGGGATGAATGAGCAGTTCTTC. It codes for CASRPGTSGMNEQFF.

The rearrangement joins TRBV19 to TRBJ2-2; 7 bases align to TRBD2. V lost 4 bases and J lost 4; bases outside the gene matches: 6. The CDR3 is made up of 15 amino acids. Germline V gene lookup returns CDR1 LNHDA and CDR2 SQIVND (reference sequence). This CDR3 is CASSRGGGSTGELFF. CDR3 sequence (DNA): TGTGCCAGTAGTAGGGGGGGAGGTAGCACCGGGGAGCTGTTTTTT.

As DNA, the CDR3 is TGTGCCAGCAGTTACGACAGCGACACCGGGGAGCTGTTTTTT. Translation: CASSYDSDTGELFF. The rearrangement links TRBV6-5 to TRBJ2-2, with D perhaps matching TRBD1 (5 bases). This CDR3 region has 14 residues. Trimming pared 2 bases from V and 3 bases from J, leaving 7 bases between. Germline assignment: CDR1 MNHEY and CDR2 SVGAGI.

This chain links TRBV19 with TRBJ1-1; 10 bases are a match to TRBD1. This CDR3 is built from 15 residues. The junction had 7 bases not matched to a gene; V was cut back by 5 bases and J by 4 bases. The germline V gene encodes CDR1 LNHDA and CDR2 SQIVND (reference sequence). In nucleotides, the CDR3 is TGTGCCAGTAGTCCGACGACAGGGGGCAGCACTGAAGCTTTCTTT. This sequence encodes CASSPTTGGSTEAFF.

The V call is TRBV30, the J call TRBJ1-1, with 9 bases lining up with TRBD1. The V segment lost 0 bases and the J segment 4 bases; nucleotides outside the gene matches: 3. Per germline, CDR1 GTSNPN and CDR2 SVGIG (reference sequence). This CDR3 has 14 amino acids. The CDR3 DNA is TGTGCCTGGAGTGTTGGGACAGGGATCACTGAAGCTTTCTTT. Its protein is CAWSVGTGITEAFF.

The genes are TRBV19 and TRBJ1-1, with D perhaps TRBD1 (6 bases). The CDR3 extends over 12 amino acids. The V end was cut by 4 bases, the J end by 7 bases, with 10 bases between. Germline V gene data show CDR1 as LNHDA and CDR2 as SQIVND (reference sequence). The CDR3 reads CASSKGQFEAFF. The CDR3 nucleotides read TGTGCCAGTAGTAAAGGACAGTTTGAAGCTTTCTTT.

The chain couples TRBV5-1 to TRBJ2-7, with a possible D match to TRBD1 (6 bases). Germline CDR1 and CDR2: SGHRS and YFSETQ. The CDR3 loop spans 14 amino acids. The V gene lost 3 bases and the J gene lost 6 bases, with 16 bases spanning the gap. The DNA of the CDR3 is TGCGCCAGCAGCTCAATCAGGGGCCCAGGCGAGCAGTACTTC. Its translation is CASSSIRGPGEQYF.

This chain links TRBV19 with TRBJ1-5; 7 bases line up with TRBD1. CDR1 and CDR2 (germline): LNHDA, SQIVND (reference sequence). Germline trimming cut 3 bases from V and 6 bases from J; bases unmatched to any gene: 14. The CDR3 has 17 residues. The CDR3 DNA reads TGTGCCAGTAGTATTGGTGCGGCGCGAGGGGGCCGTCAGCCCCAGCATTTT. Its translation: CASSIGAARGGRQPQHF.

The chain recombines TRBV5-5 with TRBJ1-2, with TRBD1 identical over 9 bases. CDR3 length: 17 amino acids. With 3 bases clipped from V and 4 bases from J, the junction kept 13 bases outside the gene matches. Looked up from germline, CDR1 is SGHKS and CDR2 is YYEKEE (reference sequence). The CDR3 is CASSSTGQGPGPYGYTF. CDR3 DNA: TGTGCCAGCAGCTCAACGGGACAGGGCCCCGGACCCTATGGCTACACCTTC.

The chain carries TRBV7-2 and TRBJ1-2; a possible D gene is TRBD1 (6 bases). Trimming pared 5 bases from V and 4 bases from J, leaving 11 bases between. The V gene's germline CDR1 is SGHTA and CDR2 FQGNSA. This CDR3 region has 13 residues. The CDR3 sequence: CASSDGGLYGYTF. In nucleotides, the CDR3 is TGTGCCAGCAGCGATGGGGGCCTCTATGGCTACACCTTC.

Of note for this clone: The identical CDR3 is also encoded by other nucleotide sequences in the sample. Here the CDR3 DNA reads TGTGCCAGCAGTTATAGGGACAGATACAATGAGCAGTTCTTC. This gives the protein CASSYRDRYNEQFF. The chain employs TRBV6-6 and TRBJ2-1; 7 bases agree with TRBD1. V gave up 3 bases and J gave up 4 bases; unmatched junction bases: 3. The CDR3 loop spans 14 amino acids. Germline V lookup: CDR1 MNHNY, CDR2 SVGAGI (reference sequence).

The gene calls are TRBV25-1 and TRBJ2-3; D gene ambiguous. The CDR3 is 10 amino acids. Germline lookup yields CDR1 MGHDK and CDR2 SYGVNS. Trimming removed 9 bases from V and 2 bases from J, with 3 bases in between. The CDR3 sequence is CASHTDTQYF. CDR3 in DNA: TGTGCCAGTCACACAGATACGCAGTATTTT.

CDR3 protein: CASSFTESSEQYF. The CDR3 DNA follows: TGTGCCAGCAGCTTCACAGAGAGCAGCGAGCAGTACTTC. The gene calls are TRBV7-6 and TRBJ2-7; D ambiguous. Trimming took off 3 bases at V and 6 bases at J, with 12 bases between the two ends. This CDR3 has 13 residues. CDR1 is SGHVS, CDR2 FNYEAQ, per germline.

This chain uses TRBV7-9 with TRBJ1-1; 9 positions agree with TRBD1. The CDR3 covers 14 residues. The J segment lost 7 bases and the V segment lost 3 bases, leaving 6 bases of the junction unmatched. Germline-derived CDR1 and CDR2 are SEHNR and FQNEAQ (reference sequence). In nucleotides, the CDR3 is TGTGCCAGCAGCTTTAGTACAGGGGGCGATGAAGCTTTCTTT. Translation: CASSFSTGGDEAFF.

The CDR3 protein is CASSSGGRDTGELFF. The CDR3 region has the DNA TGTGCCAGCAGCTCGGGGGGCCGGGACACCGGGGAGCTGTTTTTT. The chain joins TRBV5-4 to TRBJ2-2; a weak D match, TRBD2 (7 bases). Germline V CDR1 and CDR2: SGHNT, YYREEE (reference sequence). The V gene lost 3 bases and the J gene lost 3 bases, with 12 bases spanning the gap. CDR3 length: 15 residues.

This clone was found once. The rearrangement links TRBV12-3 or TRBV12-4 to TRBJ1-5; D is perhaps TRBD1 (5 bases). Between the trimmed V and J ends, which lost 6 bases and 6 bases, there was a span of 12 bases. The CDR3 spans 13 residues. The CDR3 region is CASRGGKGQPQHF. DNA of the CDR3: TGTGCCAGCAGGGGGGGGAAGGGTCAGCCCCAGCATTTT.

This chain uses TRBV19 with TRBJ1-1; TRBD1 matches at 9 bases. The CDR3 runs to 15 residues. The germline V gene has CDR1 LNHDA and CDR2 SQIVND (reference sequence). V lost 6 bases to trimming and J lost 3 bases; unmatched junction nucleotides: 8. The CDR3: CASSTLGQGYTEAFF. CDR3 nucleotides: TGTGCCAGTAGCACCTTGGGACAGGGATACACTGAAGCTTTCTTT.